The 27 T cell receptor beta chains below come from one sample, sequenced in a study of cytomegalovirus exposure and HLA in healthy donors. PCR involved 60 Vbeta and 13 Jbeta primers. The repertoire was sequenced with immunoSEQ multiplex PCR; TCRdb's copy has only in-frame clones and lacks some. The sample gives over 110,000 clones, 80% of which show up once; around 4.4% is in the top ten. The material sequenced was PBMCs. These receptors were taken from a man in his forties in good health and CMV-seronegative.

This chain connects TRBV5-1 to TRBJ2-5; D is unresolved. Germline values: CDR1 SGHRS, CDR2 YFSETQ. The CDR3 length is 13 residues. The V gene lost 0 bases and the J gene lost 5 bases, with 8 bases spanning the gap. In DNA form, the CDR3 reads TGCGCCAGCAGCTTGGGTAGCATGGAGACCCAGTACTTC. Translation: CASSLGSMETQYF. Together with reference TRBV5-1 and TRBJ2-5, the CDR3 gives the full variable domain: KAGVTQTPRYLIKTRGQQVTLSCSPISGHRSVSWYQQTPGQGLQFLFEYFSETQRNKGNFPGRFSGRQFSNSRSEMNVSTLELGDSALYLCASSLGSMETQYFGPGTRLLVL.

The rearrangement joins TRBV27 to TRBJ2-7; tentatively, D is TRBD1 (6 bases). CDR3 length: 14 residues. CDR1 is MNHEY and CDR2 is SMNVEV in the germline V gene (reference sequence). V lost 5 bases to trimming and J lost 2 bases, with 13 bases between them. The CDR3 sequence: CASSGRGGTYEQYF. CDR3 in DNA: TGTGCCAGCAGTGGCAGGGGCGGTACCTACGAGCAGTACTTC.

The chain links TRBV7-2 to TRBJ2-7, with TRBD2 matching over 9 bases. Germline V lookup: CDR1 SGHTA, CDR2 FQGNSA. This CDR3 has 19 amino acids. The V and J ends lost 5 bases and 2 bases, in that order; junction bases with no gene match: 19. For the CDR3, the DNA is TGTGCCAGCAGCCCACTTTCTGGGGCTAGCGGGGACCTGCCCTACGAGCAGTACTTC. Translation: CASSPLSGASGDLPYEQYF.

The chain carries TRBV7-8 and TRBJ1-5; D gene uncertain. Germline-derived CDR1 and CDR2 are SGHVS and FQNEAQ. This CDR3 contains 16 residues. Trimming cost V 5 bases and J 2 bases, with 16 bases left between them. For the CDR3, the DNA is TGTGCCAGCAGCCCCCGACACCTGAGGGGCAATCAGCCCCAGCATTTT. Amino acid sequence: CASSPRHLRGNQPQHF.

This clone has just a few counts. J is TRBJ1-4 and V is TRBV11-2; D may be TRBD1 (5 bases). V was clipped by 6 bases and J by 0 bases, with 14 bases between them. This CDR3 comprises 16 residues. CDR1 and CDR2 from the germline V gene are SGHAT and FQNNGV. DNA of the CDR3: TGTGCCAGCAGAAGGGGAAAGGGGCCAACTAATGAAAAACTGTTTTTT. Its protein is CASRRGKGPTNEKLFF.

This clone was observed a few times. The J gene is TRBJ2-7, the V gene TRBV6-1, with D maybe TRBD2 (5 bases). Trimming cost V 8 bases and J 0 bases, with 11 bases left between them. Per the germline V gene, CDR1 is MNHNS and CDR2 is SASEGT. CDR3 length equals 13 residues. The CDR3 bases are TGTGCCAGCGAGGGAGAGACCTCCTACGAGCAGTACTTC. Its translation: CASEGETSYEQYF.

This clone was picked up a small number of times. This chain links TRBV27 with TRBJ2-7; 8 bases match TRBD1. This CDR3 has 16 residues. J lost 2 bases, V lost 4 bases, and 10 bases had no gene match. Looked up from germline, CDR1 is MNHEY and CDR2 is SMNVEV (reference sequence). CDR3: CASSSPGQGLTYEQYF. CDR3 DNA: TGTGCCAGCAGTTCCCCCGGACAGGGTCTAACCTACGAGCAGTACTTC.

The rearrangement links TRBV9 to TRBJ2-7, with D perhaps TRBD1 (5 bases). Germline V CDR1 and CDR2: SGDLS, YYNGEE. V was cut by 4 bases and J by 4 bases, with 12 bases left in between. The CDR3 extends over 13 amino acids. The CDR3 bases are TGTGCCAGCAGCAGAACCGACAGTTACGAGCAGTACTTC. This translates into CASSRTDSYEQYF.

The table lists this clone with a count of one. This chain links TRBV4-1 with TRBJ1-6, with D uncertain. Trimming cost V 4 bases and J 6 bases, with 13 bases left between them. The CDR3 is made up of 15 amino acids. The V gene's germline CDR1 is MGHRA and CDR2 YSYEKL. The CDR3 coding sequence is TGCGCCAGCAGCCTCTCCGCAGAGGCTAATTCACCCCTCCACTTT. Translated: CASSLSAEANSPLHF.

This chain uses TRBV2 with TRBJ2-3, with 9 bases lining up with TRBD2. Germline CDR1 is SNHLY and CDR2 is FYNNEI. V was clipped by 3 bases and J by 6 bases; unmatched bases: 4. This CDR3 has 14 residues. The CDR3 sequence is CASSESLAGDTQYF. CDR3 DNA sequence: TGTGCCAGCAGTGAGTCCCTAGCGGGGGATACGCAGTATTTT.

V and J are TRBV7-9 and TRBJ2-1, with TRBD2 matching 16 bases. This CDR3 contains 17 residues. V shed 7 bases and J 8 bases; nucleotides not matched to a gene: 11. CDR1 and CDR2 from the germline V gene are SEHNR and FQNEAQ (reference sequence). The CDR3 loop reads CASTTLGGLAGGHEQFF. The DNA for the CDR3 is TGTGCCAGCACCACACTGGGGGGACTAGCGGGGGGGCATGAGCAGTTCTTC.

The V and J genes are TRBV7-9 and TRBJ2-1, with 8 bases lining up with TRBD2. Unmatched junction bases numbered 7, after V lost 1 base and J lost 5 bases. Per the germline V gene, CDR1 is SEHNR and CDR2 is FQNEAQ (reference sequence). The CDR3 covers 16 residues. This CDR3 reads CASSLVRAGADNEQFF. The DNA for the CDR3 is TGTGCCAGCAGCTTAGTTCGAGCGGGGGCCGACAATGAGCAGTTCTTC.

The V and J genes are TRBV19 and TRBJ2-1, with D maybe TRBD2 (6 bases). CDR3 size: 20 residues. The V gene's germline CDR1 is LNHDA and CDR2 SQIVND (reference sequence). The V end was cut by 2 bases, the J end by 5 bases, with 28 bases between. CDR3 bases: TGTGCCAGTAGTATATTCGGACTACCCCCCCGGTCGGATATGGACAATGAGCAGTTCTTC. It codes for CASSIFGLPPRSDMDNEQFF.

This clone has a handful of counts. The rearrangement links TRBV9 to TRBJ1-2; D remains unclear. The CDR3 is made up of 13 amino acids. CDR1 is SGDLS and CDR2 is YYNGEE in the germline V gene. The V and J ends lost 4 bases and 8 bases respectively, with 15 bases between them. CDR3 protein: CASSPSPLEGYTF. The CDR3 nucleotides are TGTGCCAGCAGCCCGAGCCCCCTTGAGGGCTACACCTTC.

The chain uses TRBV5-1 and TRBJ2-1, with 11 bases that match TRBD1. V shed 5 bases and J 3 bases; nucleotides not matched to a gene: 4. From germline, CDR1 is SGHRS and CDR2 YFSETQ. CDR3 length equals 15 residues. CDR3 bases: TGCGCCAGCAGGTACGGGACAGGGGGCTACAATGAGCAGTTCTTC. This encodes CASRYGTGGYNEQFF.

The CDR3 region is CASSLEVGTGVQPQHF. In DNA, the CDR3 is TGTGCCAGCAGCCTGGAGGTCGGGACAGGGGTACAGCCCCAGCATTTT. This chain uses TRBV7-9 with TRBJ1-5, with 10 positions matching TRBD1. The CDR3 loop spans 16 amino acids. Germline CDR1 is SEHNR and CDR2 is FQNEAQ (reference sequence). J lost 7 bases, V lost 5 bases, and 11 bases had no gene match.

This clone was detected only a few times. The V gene is TRBV10-1, the J gene TRBJ2-2; 8 nucleotides line up with TRBD1. V lost 1 base to trimming and J lost 0 bases; unmatched junction nucleotides: 4. Germline CDR1 is WNHNN and CDR2 is SYGVQD (reference sequence). The CDR3 contains 17 residues. The CDR3 protein is CASSEFSGGANTGELFF. CDR3 nucleotide sequence: TGCGCCAGCAGTGAGTTCTCAGGGGGCGCGAACACCGGGGAGCTGTTTTTT.

The V call is TRBV6-6, the J call TRBJ2-5; perhaps TRBD1 as D (6 bases). The V end lost 6 bases, the J end lost 1 base, and 15 bases lay between the germline ends. CDR1 MNHNY and CDR2 SVGAGI come from the germline V gene (reference sequence). The CDR3 length is 15 residues. The DNA for the CDR3 is TGTGCCAGCAGACGGGACACCAGAGCCCAAGAGACCCAGTACTTC. This encodes CASRRDTRAQETQYF.

The V and J genes are TRBV5-1 and TRBJ2-1, with 7 nucleotides matching TRBD1. Germline V gene data show CDR1 as SGHRS and CDR2 as YFSETQ. The CDR3 extends over 16 amino acids. The V and J ends lost 0 bases and 8 bases, in that order; junction bases with no gene match: 11. Here the CDR3 DNA reads TGCGCCAGCAGCTTGGCTCTAAGGGGGCGCCGCGATGAGCAGTTCTTC. It encodes CASSLALRGRRDEQFF. Combining the CDR3 with reference TRBV5-1 and TRBJ2-1 gives the whole variable domain KAGVTQTPRYLIKTRGQQVTLSCSPISGHRSVSWYQQTPGQGLQFLFEYFSETQRNKGNFPGRFSGRQFSNSRSEMNVSTLELGDSALYLCASSLALRGRRDEQFFGPGTRLTVL.

J is TRBJ2-5 and V is TRBV28; D is possibly TRBD1 (6 bases). V dropped 1 base and J dropped 7 bases, with 13 bases sitting between them. The CDR3 consists of 14 residues. CDR1 and CDR2 (germline): MDHEN, SYDVKM. The CDR3 reads CASSLLGASGTQYF. CDR3 coding DNA: TGTGCCAGCAGTTTATTGGGGGCCTCCGGGACCCAGTACTTC.

In this sample, this clone turned up a few times. The chain carries TRBV18 and TRBJ1-1, with D tentatively TRBD1 (6 bases). Germline-derived CDR1 and CDR2 are KGHSH and LQKENI. The CDR3 length is 14 residues. Trimming cost V 6 bases and J 0 bases, with 11 bases left between them. The CDR3 loop is CASSPTGLNTEAFF. The CDR3, as DNA: TGTGCCAGCTCGCCGACAGGCTTGAACACTGAAGCTTTCTTT.

Regarding this clone: Other DNA sequences within the sample encode an identical CDR3. The J gene is TRBJ2-5, the V gene TRBV18; TRBD1 agrees at 9 bases. The CDR3 is made up of 13 amino acids. After removal of 6 bases from V and 4 bases from J, the junction contained 3 bases not matched to a gene. Germline values: CDR1 KGHSH, CDR2 LQKENI. CDR3 residues: CASSPGQGETQYF. The CDR3 DNA follows: TGTGCCAGCTCTCCGGGACAGGGAGAGACCCAGTACTTC.

This clone has only a few counts. The chain recombines TRBV30 with TRBJ1-1; 7 bases agree with TRBD1. Losses at the gene ends were 4 bases for V and 5 bases for J; bases not matched to a gene: 7. This CDR3 has 13 residues. Germline-derived CDR1 and CDR2 are GTSNPN and SVGIG (reference sequence). The CDR3 region is CAWNRAGGTEAFF. The CDR3 DNA sequence: TGTGCCTGGAACCGGGCAGGGGGGACTGAAGCTTTCTTT.

The chain employs TRBV9 and TRBJ2-7; 9 bases are shared with TRBD2. Trimming took 0 bases from V and 1 from J; bases not matched to a gene: 2. The CDR3 runs 15 residues. CDR1 is SGDLS, CDR2 YYNGEE, per germline. This CDR3 reads CASSVGSGGSYEQYF. As DNA, the CDR3 is TGTGCCAGCAGCGTAGGTAGCGGGGGTTCCTACGAGCAGTACTTC.

The chain combines TRBV5-1 with TRBJ2-2, with 7 bases identical to TRBD2. CDR1 and CDR2 from the germline V gene are SGHRS and YFSETQ. V lost 4 bases to trimming and J lost 5 bases; unmatched junction nucleotides: 11. CDR3 length: 16 residues. CDR3 sequence reads: CASSPIPGTTTGELFF. The CDR3 coding sequence is TGCGCCAGCAGCCCTATCCCCGGGACTACAACCGGGGAGCTGTTTTTT. Variable domain in full (rest from reference TRBV5-1 and TRBJ2-2): KAGVTQTPRYLIKTRGQQVTLSCSPISGHRSVSWYQQTPGQGLQFLFEYFSETQRNKGNFPGRFSGRQFSNSRSEMNVSTLELGDSALYLCASSPIPGTTTGELFFGEGSRLTVL.

CDR3 region: CASSPVGQGTSSSGNTIYF. The CDR3 DNA reads TGTGCCAGCTCACCCGTCGGACAGGGGACCTCGAGCTCTGGAAACACCATATATTTT. The chain joins TRBV18 to TRBJ1-3; TRBD1 agrees at 9 bases. Trimming took 3 bases from V and 0 from J; bases not matched to a gene: 12. The CDR3 totals 19 residues. Germline assignment: CDR1 KGHSH and CDR2 LQKENI.

The chain carries TRBV9 and TRBJ1-1; perhaps TRBD1 as D (5 bases). In germline, CDR1 is SGDLS, CDR2 YYNGEE. The CDR3 consists of 13 residues. V dropped 3 bases and J dropped 0 bases, with 6 bases sitting between them. Here the CDR3 reads CASSARVNTEAFF. For the CDR3, the DNA is TGTGCCAGCAGCGCCAGGGTGAACACTGAAGCTTTCTTT. Drawing the rest from reference TRBV9 and TRBJ1-1, the complete variable domain is DSGVTQTPKHLITATGQRVTLRCSPRSGDLSVYWYQQSLDQGLQFLIQYYNGEERAKGNILERFSAQQFPDLHSELNLSSLELGDSALYFCASSARVNTEAFFGQGTRLTVV.